Sequencing of this T cell receptor (beta chain) was carried out in a study of cytomegalovirus exposure and HLA in healthy donors. About the research overall: Early release data held some 79 million unique TCRs from HLA-typed donors.

Notes on the study in general: Based on reports, TCR beta sequences accurately predicted HLA-A and HLA-B alleles for most subjects. Per published reports, the classifier diagnosed cytomegalovirus status with high specificity and sensitivity. Rare TCR sequences dominated, though some public TCRs recurred in many donors.

Only one count was recorded for this clone. Its antigen is not known. PCR involved 60 Vbeta and 13 Jbeta primers. Sequencing used immunoSEQ multiplex PCR; TCRdb keeps in-frame clones, though not all of them. The sample consists of 160,000 or so clones, more than 75% of them appearing once. V lost 6 bases to trimming and J lost 6 bases; unmatched junction nucleotides: 6. The CDR3 runs to 15 residues. CDR1 is MDHEN and CDR2 is SYDVKM in the germline V gene. The rearrangement links TRBV28 to TRBJ2-2; 11 nucleotides line up with TRBD1. The TCR sequence derives from a male donor in good health and CMV-seronegative. The sequenced sample consisted of PBMCs. CDR3 protein: CASRGTGGNAGELFF. DNA of the CDR3: TGTGCCAGCAGAGGGACAGGGGGTAATGCCGGGGAGCTGTTTTTT.